These 24 T cell receptor beta chains originate from one sample sequenced in a study of blood T cell repertoires in COVID-19. TCRdb's copy holds only in-frame clones and misses some; the assay was immunoSEQ multiplex PCR. The table records about 100,000 clones, about 93% of them present only once. Sequenced material: peripheral blood. Receptors originate from a young woman with acute or convalescent COVID-19.

Regarding this clone: Its ends do not fully match the called genes, so a read error is possible. The CDR3 here is CASSDSGGTGELFF. CDR3 DNA: TGTGCCAGCAGTGACTCAGGGGGCACCGGGGAGCTGTTTTTT. The chain employs TRBV6-5 and TRBJ2-2; 7 bases agree with TRBD1. Germline assignment: CDR1 MNHEY and CDR2 SVGAGI. The CDR3 has 14 residues.

The V call is TRBV19, the J call TRBJ1-5; maybe TRBD1 (5 bases). V was pared by 2 bases and J by 0 bases, with 11 bases between. This CDR3 contains 16 residues. Germline CDR1 reads LNHDA; CDR2 reads SQIVND (reference sequence). CDR3 DNA sequence: TGTGCCAGTAGTATACGACAGTCTTATAGCAATCAGCCCCAGCATTTT. Amino acids: CASSIRQSYSNQPQHF.

V gene TRBV24-1 combines with J gene TRBJ2-1; TRBD2 agrees at 13 bases. In germline, CDR1 is KGHDR, CDR2 SFDVKD. V lost 4 bases, J lost 7 bases, and 12 bases stayed unmatched. The CDR3 contains 18 residues. CDR3 in DNA: TGTGCCACCAGTGAGAAATCAGCCGGGACTAGCGGGAAAAATGAGCAGTTCTTC. Protein sequence: CATSEKSAGTSGKNEQFF.

V gene TRBV19 combines with J gene TRBJ2-3, with D possibly TRBD1 on 6 matching bases. The length of the CDR3 is 16 residues. The germline V gene has CDR1 LNHDA and CDR2 SQIVND (reference sequence). Trimming pared 0 bases from V and 3 bases from J, leaving 13 bases between. The CDR3 loop is CASSIDHRTVTDTQYF. The CDR3 coding sequence is TGTGCCAGTAGTATAGATCATCGGACAGTGACAGATACGCAGTATTTT.

The rearrangement links TRBV9 to TRBJ2-4; 8 nucleotides match TRBD1. This CDR3 has 17 residues. The germline gives CDR1 SGDLS, CDR2 YYNGEE. V lost 0 bases, J lost 5 bases, and 10 bases stayed unmatched. The CDR3 reads CASSVGGVDRAQNIQYF. In DNA, the CDR3 is TGTGCCAGCAGCGTAGGAGGGGTGGACAGGGCCCAAAACATTCAGTACTTC.

The chain is built from TRBV7-9 and TRBJ1-4; D gene ambiguous. This CDR3 has 14 amino acids. Germline assignment: CDR1 SEHNR and CDR2 FQNEAQ (reference sequence). Trimming cost V 5 bases and J 3 bases, with 10 bases left between them. The CDR3, as DNA: TGTGCCAGCAGCAGAAACAGCCCTAATGAAAAACTGTTTTTT. Translated, it gives CASSRNSPNEKLFF.

This chain links TRBV25-1 with TRBJ2-3; D is unclear. V gave up 1 base and J gave up 0 bases, with 2 bases separating them. Germline CDR1 reads MGHDK; CDR2 reads SYGVNS. The CDR3 totals 13 residues. The CDR3 region is CASSESSTDTQYF. In DNA form, the CDR3 reads TGTGCCAGCAGTGAATCGAGCACAGATACGCAGTATTTT.

V is TRBV13 and J is TRBJ1-1; D unresolved. CDR1 and CDR2 from the germline V gene are PRHDT and FYEKMQ (reference sequence). The CDR3 sequence is 17 residues long. V was trimmed by 5 bases and J by 3 bases, leaving 22 bases between them. The CDR3 loop reads CASSAQAVLPWDTEAFF. The CDR3 coding sequence is TGTGCCAGCAGCGCCCAGGCTGTGTTGCCATGGGACACTGAAGCTTTCTTT.

This clone was picked up one time. V gene TRBV6-5 combines with J gene TRBJ2-1; 8 bases match TRBD1. The V segment lost 4 bases and the J segment 10 bases; nucleotides outside the gene matches: 15. The CDR3 consists of 16 residues. Germline V lookup: CDR1 MNHEY, CDR2 SVGAGI. As DNA, the CDR3 is TGTGCCAGCAGTTCACGGACAGGGACGGATTTAAGGGAGCAGTTCTTC. This gives the protein CASSSRTGTDLREQFF.

V and J are TRBV29-1 and TRBJ1-2; unclear D gene. Per germline, CDR1 SQVTM and CDR2 ANQGSEA. The V end lost 6 bases, the J end lost 2 bases, and 19 bases lay between the germline ends. The CDR3 covers 15 residues. CDR3 nucleotides: TGCAGCGTAGACCCGGACGGAGGGTTGAACTATGGCTACACCTTC. This encodes CSVDPDGGLNYGYTF.

J is TRBJ2-3 and V is TRBV7-6; D gene ambiguous. V was trimmed by 1 base and J by 8 bases, leaving 10 bases between them. This CDR3 has 13 residues. CDR1 SGHVS and CDR2 FNYEAQ come from the germline V gene. DNA for the CDR3: TGTGCCAGCAGCTTAGATGGCCGCAGTACGCAGTATTTT. Translation: CASSLDGRSTQYF.

The chain uses TRBV11-2 and TRBJ2-5; TRBD1 aligns across 7 bases. V lost 3 bases and J lost 4; bases outside the gene matches: 8. Per germline, CDR1 SGHAT and CDR2 FQNNGV. CDR3 length: 15 residues. CDR3 sequence reads: CASSLTGLESETQYF. CDR3 sequence (DNA): TGTGCCAGCAGCTTGACAGGGTTAGAATCAGAGACCCAGTACTTC.

J is TRBJ1-2 and V is TRBV27, with TRBD1 as a possible D gene (6 bases). CDR1 and CDR2 (germline): MNHEY, SMNVEV (reference sequence). CDR3 length: 15 residues. The V end lost 5 bases, the J end lost 8 bases, and 21 bases lay between the germline ends. The CDR3 is CASSQRDPARGGYTF. In DNA form, the CDR3 reads TGTGCCAGCAGTCAACGGGACCCCGCGAGGGGGGGCTACACCTTC.

A note on this clone: The same CDR3 also results from other DNA sequences found in this sample. The J gene is TRBJ1-2, the V gene TRBV5-1; TRBD1 is a possible D gene (6 bases). This CDR3 contains 13 residues. V shed 2 bases and J shed 2 bases, with 7 bases lying between them. CDR1 and CDR2 from the germline V gene are SGHRS and YFSETQ. The CDR3 loop is CASSLQGNYGYTF. DNA for the CDR3: TGCGCCAGCAGCTTACAGGGCAACTATGGCTACACCTTC.

The chain uses TRBV5-1 and TRBJ1-3; D perhaps matches TRBD1 (5 bases). Germline V gene lookup returns CDR1 SGHRS and CDR2 YFSETQ. The CDR3 loop spans 16 amino acids. Trimming left V 4 bases short and J 4 bases short, with 18 bases between. In nucleotides, the CDR3 is TGCGCCAGCAGCCCCGGGGGGACGGGGACGGGAAACACCATATATTTT. This codes for CASSPGGTGTGNTIYF.

This chain joins TRBV27 and TRBJ1-1, with D possibly TRBD1 on 6 matching bases. Per the germline V gene, CDR1 is MNHEY and CDR2 is SMNVEV (reference sequence). This CDR3 spans 16 amino acids. Trimming took off 5 bases at V and 5 bases at J, with 21 bases between the two ends. For the CDR3, the DNA is TGTGCCAGCAGTCCTTACAGGGCCGTGAGGGGGACTGAAGCTTTCTTT. Its protein product is CASSPYRAVRGTEAFF.

Concerning this clone itself: Additional DNA sequences in this sample encode the identical CDR3. The rearrangement links TRBV5-1 to TRBJ2-7; 7 nucleotides agree with TRBD1. The V and J ends lost 2 bases and 3 bases, in that order; junction bases with no gene match: 2. The CDR3 has 13 amino acids. CDR1 is SGHRS and CDR2 is YFSETQ in the germline V gene. In nucleotides, the CDR3 is TGCGCCAGCAGCTTTCGACAGGGCTACGAGCAGTACTTC. It yields the protein CASSFRQGYEQYF.

The J gene is TRBJ1-1, the V gene TRBV9, with TRBD1 matching 7 bases. The junction had 12 bases not matched to a gene; V was cut back by 3 bases and J by 7 bases. The CDR3 extends over 15 amino acids. Germline CDR1 and CDR2: SGDLS and YYNGEE. In nucleotides, the CDR3 is TGTGCCAGCAGCGCTTCCGGGACAGTAGTTAGTGAAGCTTTCTTT. Amino acids: CASSASGTVVSEAFF.

This chain joins TRBV9 and TRBJ2-7; 8 bases are shared with TRBD2. Losses at the gene ends were 4 bases for V and 3 bases for J; bases not matched to a gene: 6. The CDR3 totals 14 residues. Germline values: CDR1 SGDLS, CDR2 YYNGEE. Written as DNA, the CDR3 is TGTGCCAGCAGCACGGGGGGGGAGTTCTACGAGCAGTACTTC. Translated: CASSTGGEFYEQYF. Drawing the rest from reference TRBV9 and TRBJ2-7, the complete variable domain is DSGVTQTPKHLITATGQRVTLRCSPRSGDLSVYWYQQSLDQGLQFLIQYYNGEERAKGNILERFSAQQFPDLHSELNLSSLELGDSALYFCASSTGGEFYEQYFGPGTRLTVT.

The chain has TRBV7-3 and TRBJ2-2; 11 bases line up with TRBD2. There are 17 residues in the CDR3. The V gene end was trimmed by 5 bases and the J gene end by 7 bases; junction bases not matched to a gene: 12. Germline CDR1 SGHTA, CDR2 FQGTGA. As DNA, the CDR3 is TGTGCCAGCAGCCCCCGTTCGGGTCTAGCGGGAGGCGGGGAGCTGTTTTTT. It is translated as CASSPRSGLAGGGELFF. Complete variable domain (other parts from reference TRBV7-3 and TRBJ2-2): GAGVSQTPSNKVTEKGKYVELRCDPISGHTALYWYRQSLGQGPEFLIYFQGTGAADDSGLPNDRFFAVRPEGSVSTLKIQRTERGDSAVYLCASSPRSGLAGGGELFFGEGSRLTVL.

The chain carries TRBV6-5 and TRBJ1-2; 12 bases agree with TRBD1. The V gene's germline CDR1 is MNHEY and CDR2 SVGAGI. The CDR3 sequence is 16 residues long. Trimming at V came to 0 bases and at J to 4 bases, leaving 3 bases not matched to a gene. In nucleotides, the CDR3 is TGTGCCAGCAGTTACTCGACGGGACAGGGGGCCTATGGCTACACCTTC. Residues: CASSYSTGQGAYGYTF.

V is TRBV7-9 and J is TRBJ2-2, with D possibly TRBD1 on 5 matching bases. The germline V and J ends were trimmed by 3 bases and 6 bases, with 20 bases remaining between them. This CDR3 is built from 17 residues. Per germline, CDR1 SEHNR and CDR2 FQNEAQ (reference sequence). CDR3 sequence: CASSLGPSPTGPGELFF. DNA for the CDR3: TGTGCCAGCAGCTTGGGCCCCTCACCCACAGGACCCGGGGAGCTGTTTTTT. The whole variable domain, filled in from reference TRBV7-9 and TRBJ2-2, reads DTGVSQNPRHKITKRGQNVTFRCDPISEHNRLYWYRQTLGQGPEFLTYFQNEAQLEKSRLLSDRFSAERPKGSFSTLEIQRTEQGDSAMYLCASSLGPSPTGPGELFFGEGSRLTVL.

The chain couples TRBV18 to TRBJ2-2, with D possibly matching TRBD1 (5 bases). V shed 3 bases and J shed 1 base, with 9 bases lying between them. Per germline, CDR1 KGHSH and CDR2 LQKENI. This CDR3 has 15 amino acids. The CDR3 sequence is CASSPGAMNTGELFF. The CDR3 DNA sequence: TGTGCCAGCTCACCTGGGGCGATGAACACCGGGGAGCTGTTTTTT.

This chain connects TRBV24-1 to TRBJ1-1, with no clear D. CDR1 is KGHDR, CDR2 SFDVKD, per germline. Trimming took 4 bases from V and 6 from J, leaving 14 bases between them. The CDR3 totals 14 residues. CDR3: CATSDSGWESEAFF. The CDR3 region has the DNA TGTGCCACCAGTGACAGCGGGTGGGAGTCTGAAGCTTTCTTT.